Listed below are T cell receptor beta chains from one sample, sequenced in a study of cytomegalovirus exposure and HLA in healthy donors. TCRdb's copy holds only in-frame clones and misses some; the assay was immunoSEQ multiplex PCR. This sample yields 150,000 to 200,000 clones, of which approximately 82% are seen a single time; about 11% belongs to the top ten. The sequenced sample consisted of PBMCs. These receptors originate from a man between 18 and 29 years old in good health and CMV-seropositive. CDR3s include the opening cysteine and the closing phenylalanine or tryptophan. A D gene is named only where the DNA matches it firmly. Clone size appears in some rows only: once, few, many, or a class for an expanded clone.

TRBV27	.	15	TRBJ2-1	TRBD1	CASSYRQGSYNEQFF	TGTGCCAGCAGTTATAGACAGGGCTCCTACAATGAGCAGTTCTTC
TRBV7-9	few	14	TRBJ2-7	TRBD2	CASSFGLASYEQYF	TGTGCCAGCAGCTTCGGACTAGCGAGCTACGAGCAGTACTTC
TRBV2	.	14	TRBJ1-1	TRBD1	CASSPTGGRTEAFF	TGTGCCAGCAGCCCGACAGGGGGAAGGACTGAAGCTTTCTTT
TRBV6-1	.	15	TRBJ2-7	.	CASSEVRVTSSEQYF	TGTGCCAGCAGTGAAGTGCGGGTGACAAGTTCCGAGCAGTACTTC
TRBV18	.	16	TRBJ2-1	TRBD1	CASSQLPGQGAGEQFF	TGTGCCAGCTCACAACTCCCGGGACAGGGGGCGGGTGAGCAGTTCTTC
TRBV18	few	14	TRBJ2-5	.	CASSQYADQETQYF	TGTGCCAGCTCCCAGTATGCAGACCAAGAGACCCAGTACTTC
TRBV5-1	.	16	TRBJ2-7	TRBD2	CASSLEPSGINYEQYF	TGCGCCAGCAGCTTGGAGCCCAGCGGGATTAACTACGAGCAGTACTTC
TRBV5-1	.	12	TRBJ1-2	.	CASSLAQQGYTF	TGCGCCAGCAGCTTGGCGCAACAGGGCTACACCTTC
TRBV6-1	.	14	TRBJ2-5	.	CASSPGGTQETQYF	TGTGCCAGCAGTCCTGGAGGTACCCAAGAGACCCAGTACTTC
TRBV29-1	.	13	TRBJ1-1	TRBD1	CSVRQGTNTEAFF	TGCAGCGTAAGACAGGGGACGAACACTGAAGCTTTCTTT
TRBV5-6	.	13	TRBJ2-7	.	CASSLGNPYEQYF	TGTGCCAGCAGCCTGGGTAATCCCTACGAGCAGTACTTC
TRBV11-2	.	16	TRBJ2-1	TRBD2	CASSLERLAGDNEQFF	TGTGCCAGCAGCTTAGAAAGGTTGGCGGGGGACAATGAGCAGTTCTTC
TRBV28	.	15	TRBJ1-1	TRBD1	CASTTAGTGNTEAFF	TGTGCCAGCACTACGGCCGGGACAGGGAACACTGAAGCTTTCTTT
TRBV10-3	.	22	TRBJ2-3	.	CAISESYFGGQGTSGLTDTQYF	TGTGCCATCAGTGAGTCATATTTTGGGGGACAGGGCACTAGCGGCCTCACAGATACGCAGTATTTT
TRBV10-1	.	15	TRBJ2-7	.	CASSENPGVRGEQYF	TGCGCCAGCAGTGAGAATCCCGGGGTACGGGGCGAGCAGTACTTC
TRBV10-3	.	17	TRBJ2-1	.	CAISESLWRGRYNEQFF	TGTGCCATCAGTGAGTCCCTATGGCGGGGAAGATACAATGAGCAGTTCTTC
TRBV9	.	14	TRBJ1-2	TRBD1	CASSVGGTDYGYTF	TGTGCCAGCAGCGTAGGGGGGACAGATTATGGCTACACCTTC
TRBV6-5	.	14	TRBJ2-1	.	CASSSPAGGNEQFF	TGTGCCAGCAGTTCCCCAGCCGGGGGCAATGAGCAGTTCTTC
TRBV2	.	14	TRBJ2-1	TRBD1	CASSRGSSYNEQFF	TGTGCCAGCAGCAGGGGGAGCTCCTACAATGAGCAGTTCTTC
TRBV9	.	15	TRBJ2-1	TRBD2	CASSARLASSDEQFF	TGTGCCAGCAGCGCACGACTAGCGTCTTCCGATGAGCAGTTCTTC
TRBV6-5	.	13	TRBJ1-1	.	CASSYRSFTEAFF	TGTGCCAGCAGTTACCGTAGCTTCACTGAAGCTTTCTTT
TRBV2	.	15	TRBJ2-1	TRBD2	CASFFGTSGSHEQFF	TGTGCCAGCTTTTTCGGGACTAGCGGGAGCCATGAGCAGTTCTTC
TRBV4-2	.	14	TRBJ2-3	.	CASSQLEGTDTQYF	TGTGCCAGCAGCCAGCTGGAGGGCACAGATACGCAGTATTTT
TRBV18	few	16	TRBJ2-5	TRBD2	CASSQTSGLAGETQYF	TGTGCCAGCTCACAAACTTCTGGACTAGCGGGAGAGACCCAGTACTTC
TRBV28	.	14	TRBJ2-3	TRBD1	CATTLGQGTDTQYF	TGTGCCACCACCCTAGGACAGGGCACAGATACGCAGTATTTT
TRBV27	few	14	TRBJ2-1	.	CASSMVVGGVDQFF	TGTGCCAGCTCTATGGTGGTGGGGGGAGTGGATCAGTTCTTC
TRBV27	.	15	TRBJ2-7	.	CASSPTRLEIYEQYF	TGTGCCAGCAGTCCAACGAGGCTCGAAATCTACGAGCAGTACTTC
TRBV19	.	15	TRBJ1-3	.	CASSIMGLPGNTIYF	TGTGCCAGTAGTATTATGGGGCTTCCTGGAAACACCATATATTTT
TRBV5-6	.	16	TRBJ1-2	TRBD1	CASSSLPYTGGKGYTF	TGTGCCAGCAGCTCGTTACCGTATACAGGGGGCAAAGGCTACACCTTC
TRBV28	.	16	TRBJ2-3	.	CASSSSQARDGDTQYF	TGTGCCAGCAGTTCCTCTCAGGCGAGAGACGGAGATACGCAGTATTTT
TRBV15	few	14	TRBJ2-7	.	CATSRGRGPYEQYF	TGTGCCACCAGCAGAGGGAGGGGGCCCTACGAGCAGTACTTC
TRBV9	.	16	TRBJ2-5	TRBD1	CASSVVGQENQETQYF	TGTGCCAGCAGCGTAGTGGGACAGGAGAACCAAGAGACCCAGTACTTC
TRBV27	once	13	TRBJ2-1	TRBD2	CASKNPLAGWQFF	TGTGCCAGCAAAAACCCACTAGCGGGTTGGCAGTTCTTC
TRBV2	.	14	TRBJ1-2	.	CASSRVGANYGYTF	TGTGCCAGCAGTAGGGTGGGAGCTAACTATGGCTACACCTTC
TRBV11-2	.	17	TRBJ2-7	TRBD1	CASSVRMDRGKGYEQYF	TGTGCCAGCAGCGTAAGAATGGACAGGGGAAAAGGGTACGAGCAGTACTTC
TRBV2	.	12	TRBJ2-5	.	CASTRQKETQYF	TGTGCCAGCACGAGGCAGAAAGAGACCCAGTACTTC
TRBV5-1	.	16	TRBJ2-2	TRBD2	CASSWGLAGETGELFF	TGCGCCAGCAGCTGGGGACTAGCGGGAGAAACCGGGGAGCTGTTTTTT
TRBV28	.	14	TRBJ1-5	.	CASSVGGGDQPQHF	TGTGCCAGCAGTGTAGGGGGTGGTGATCAGCCCCAGCATTTT
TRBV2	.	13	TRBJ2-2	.	CASSGGDTGELFF	TGTGCCAGCAGTGGGGGGGACACCGGGGAGCTGTTTTTT
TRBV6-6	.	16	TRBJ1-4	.	CASSYGQTATNEKLFF	TGTGCCAGCAGTTATGGACAGACCGCAACTAATGAAAAACTGTTTTTT
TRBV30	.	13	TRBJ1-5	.	CAWSPGNYQPQHF	TGTGCCTGGAGTCCAGGGAACTATCAGCCCCAGCATTTT
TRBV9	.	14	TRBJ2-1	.	CASSDGSSYNEQFF	TGTGCCAGCAGCGACGGGAGCTCCTACAATGAGCAGTTCTTC
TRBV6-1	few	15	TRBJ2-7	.	CASRPPGQLLCEQYF	TGTGCCAGCAGGCCCCCCGGACAACTGTTATGCGAGCAGTACTTC